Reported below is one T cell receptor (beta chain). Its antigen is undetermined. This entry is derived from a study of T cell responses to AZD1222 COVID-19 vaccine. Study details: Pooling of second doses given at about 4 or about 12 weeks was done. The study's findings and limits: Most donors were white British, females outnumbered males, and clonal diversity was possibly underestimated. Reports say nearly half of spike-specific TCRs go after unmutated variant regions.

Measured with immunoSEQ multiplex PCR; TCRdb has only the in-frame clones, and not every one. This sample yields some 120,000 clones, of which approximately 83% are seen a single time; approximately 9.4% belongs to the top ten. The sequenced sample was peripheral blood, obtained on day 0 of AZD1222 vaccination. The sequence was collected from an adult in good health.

CDR3 nucleotide sequence: TGTGCCAGCAGTTATTTGGGCTTAGCTTTCTTT. Protein sequence: CASSYLGLAFF. The chain has TRBV6-5 and TRBJ1-1, with no clear D. Germline V gene lookup returns CDR1 MNHEY and CDR2 SVGAGI. The CDR3 runs 11 residues. V lost 3 bases to trimming and J lost 10 bases, with 9 bases between them.